This is a list of T cell receptor beta chains from one sample in a study of blood T cells in healthy people across ages. TCRdb independently ran MiXCR on the 5' RACE reads; one entry per CDR3 protein. The sample consists of approximately 1,000,000 distinct CDR3 sequences, approximately 38% of them appearing once. The sequenced sample was blood. The receptors originated from a man aged 18 to 30 in good health. Both conserved end residues are part of each CDR3. Fields, in order: J gene, D gene, clone size, V gene, CDR3 DNA, CDR3 protein. The D gene is left open where the match is weak. Expanded clones are given a class, and other clones once, few, many or no size at all.

>TRBJ2-5|.|.|TRBV6-5
TGTGCCAGCAGTGACTTAGGGGAAGAGACCCAGTACTTC
CASSDLGEETQYF
>TRBJ1-1|.|.|TRBV11-2
TGTGCCAGCAGGCTGGCGGGGGGTTACACTGAAGCTTTCTTT
CASRLAGGYTEAFF
>TRBJ1-1|TRBD1|.|TRBV28
TGTGCCAGCAGTTATTCCCCGGGACAGGGAACTCCTGAAGCTTTCTTT
CASSYSPGQGTPEAFF
>TRBJ2-1|TRBD2|.|TRBV6-2/TRBV6-3
TGTGCCAGCCCCGTGGCGGCGGGGGTAAACAATGAGCAGTTCTTC
CASPVAAGVNNEQFF
>TRBJ2-7|TRBD1|.|TRBV29-1
TGCAGCGTCCTAGACAGGGGGCCCTACAATGAGCAGTACTTC
CSVLDRGPYNEQYF
>TRBJ1-1|.|.|TRBV5-1
TGCGCCAGCAGCTTGGAAGGATTCCCAAACGCTGAAGCTTTCTTT
CASSLEGFPNAEAFF
>TRBJ1-4|.|few|TRBV18
TGTGCCAGCTCACCCTTCGGGGGCTTTGAAAAACTGTTTTTT
CASSPFGGFEKLFF
>TRBJ2-7|.|many|TRBV2
TGTGCCAGCAGTCTTGACAGGTACTACGAGCAGTACTTC
CASSLDRYYEQYF
>TRBJ2-2|TRBD1|.|TRBV7-2
TGTGCCAGCAGCTTAAGGGACAGAGTAACCGGGGAGCTGTTTTTT
CASSLRDRVTGELFF
>TRBJ1-2|TRBD1|.|TRBV5-5
TGTGCCAGCAGCCCAGCCGGGACAGGGAGTGGCTACACCTTC
CASSPAGTGSGYTF
>TRBJ1-2|TRBD1|.|TRBV7-3
TGTGCCAGCAGCTTAATGCCCGGGATCGGGGACAGGGTTGATATTGACTATGGCTACACCTTC
CASSLMPGIGDRVDIDYGYTF
>TRBJ2-5|TRBD1|.|TRBV18
TGTGCCAGCTCAACTGGGACAGCTGATCAAGAGACCCAGTACTTC
CASSTGTADQETQYF
>TRBJ2-5|.|.|TRBV28
TGTGCCAGCAGAGAACTCGAGACCCAGTACTTC
CASRELETQYF